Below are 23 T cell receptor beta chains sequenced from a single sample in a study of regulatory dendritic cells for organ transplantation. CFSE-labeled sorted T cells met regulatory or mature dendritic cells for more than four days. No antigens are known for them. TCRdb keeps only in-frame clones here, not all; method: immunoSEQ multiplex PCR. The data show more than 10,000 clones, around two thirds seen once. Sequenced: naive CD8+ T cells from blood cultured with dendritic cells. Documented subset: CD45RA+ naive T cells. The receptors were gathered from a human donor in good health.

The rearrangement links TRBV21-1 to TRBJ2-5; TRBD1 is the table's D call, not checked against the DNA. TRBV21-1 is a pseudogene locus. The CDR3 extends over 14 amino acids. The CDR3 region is CASDRDRGEETQYF. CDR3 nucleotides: TGTGCCAGCGACCGGGACAGAGGGGAAGAGACCCAGTACTTC.

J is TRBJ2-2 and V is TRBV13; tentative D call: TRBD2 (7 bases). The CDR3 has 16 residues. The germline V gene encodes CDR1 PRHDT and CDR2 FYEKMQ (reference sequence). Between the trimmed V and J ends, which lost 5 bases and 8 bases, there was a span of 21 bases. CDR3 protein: CASSLRGGGDSGELFF. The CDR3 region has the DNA TGTGCCAGCAGCCTCAGAGGGGGGGGCGATTCAGGGGAGCTGTTTTTT.

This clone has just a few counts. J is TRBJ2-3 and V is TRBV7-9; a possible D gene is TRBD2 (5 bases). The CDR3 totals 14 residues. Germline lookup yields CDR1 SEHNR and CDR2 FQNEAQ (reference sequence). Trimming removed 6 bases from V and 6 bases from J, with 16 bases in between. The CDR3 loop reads CASSPTELADTQYF. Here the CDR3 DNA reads TGTGCCAGCAGTCCCACCGAATTAGCGGATACGCAGTATTTT.

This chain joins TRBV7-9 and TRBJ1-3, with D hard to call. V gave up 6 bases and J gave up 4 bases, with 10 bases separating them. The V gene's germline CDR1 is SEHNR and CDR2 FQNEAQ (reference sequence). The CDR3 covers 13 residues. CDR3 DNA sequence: TGTGCCAGCAGTACCTCCAGGGGAAACACCATATATTTT. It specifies CASSTSRGNTIYF.

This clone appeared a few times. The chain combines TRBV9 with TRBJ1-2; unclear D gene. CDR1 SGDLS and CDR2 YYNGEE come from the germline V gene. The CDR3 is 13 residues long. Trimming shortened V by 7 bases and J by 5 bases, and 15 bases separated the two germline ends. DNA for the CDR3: TGTGCCAGCCGGGGAGCTCCACCTTATGGCTACACCTTC. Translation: CASRGAPPYGYTF.

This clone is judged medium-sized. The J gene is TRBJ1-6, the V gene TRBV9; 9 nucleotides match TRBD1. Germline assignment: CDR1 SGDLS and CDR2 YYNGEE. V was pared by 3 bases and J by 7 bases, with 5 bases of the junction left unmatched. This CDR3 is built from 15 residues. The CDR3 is CASSAGGTGNSPLHF. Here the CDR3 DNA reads TGTGCCAGCAGCGCGGGGGGGACAGGGAATTCACCCCTCCACTTT.

CDR3 protein: CASSLSRGTEAFF. CDR3 DNA sequence: TGTGCCAGCAGTCTGTCCCGAGGGACAGAAGCTTTCTTT. The chain couples TRBV27 to TRBJ1-1, with a possible D match to TRBD1 (6 bases). The germline V gene has CDR1 MNHEY and CDR2 SMNVEV (reference sequence). The CDR3 is 13 residues long. V lost 5 bases, J lost 8 bases, and 15 bases lay in between.

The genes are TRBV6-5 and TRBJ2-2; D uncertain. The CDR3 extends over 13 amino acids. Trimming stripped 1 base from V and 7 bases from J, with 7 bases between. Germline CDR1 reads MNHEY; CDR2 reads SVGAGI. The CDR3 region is CASSYLVGGELFF. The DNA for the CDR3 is TGTGCCAGCAGTTACTTAGTCGGCGGGGAGCTGTTTTTT.

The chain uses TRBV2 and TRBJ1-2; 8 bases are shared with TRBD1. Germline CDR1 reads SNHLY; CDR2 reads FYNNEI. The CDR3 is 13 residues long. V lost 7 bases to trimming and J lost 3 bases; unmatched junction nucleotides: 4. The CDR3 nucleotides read TGTGCCAGCAAGGACAGGGAGTACTATGGCTACACCTTC. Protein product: CASKDREYYGYTF.

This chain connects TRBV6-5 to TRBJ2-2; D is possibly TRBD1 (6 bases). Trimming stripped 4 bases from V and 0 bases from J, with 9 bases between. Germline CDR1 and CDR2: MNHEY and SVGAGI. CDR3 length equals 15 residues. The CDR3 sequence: CASSSDSSNTGELFF. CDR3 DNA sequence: TGTGCCAGCAGTTCGGACAGCTCGAACACCGGGGAGCTGTTTTTT.

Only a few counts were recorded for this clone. The CDR3 DNA is TGTGCCAGCAAAAGGGGCCTGGAAGAGACCCAGTACTTC. Its protein is CASKRGLEETQYF. The J gene is TRBJ2-5, the V gene TRBV13; D perhaps matches TRBD1 (5 bases). This CDR3 spans 13 amino acids. Germline V gene sequence: CDR1 PRHDT, CDR2 FYEKMQ (reference sequence). The germline V and J ends were trimmed by 7 bases and 3 bases, with 12 bases remaining between them. The variable domain in full, with the rest retrieved from reference TRBV13 and TRBJ2-5, is AAGVIQSPRHLIKEKRETATLKCYPIPRHDTVYWYQQGPGQDPQFLISFYEKMQSDKGSIPDRFSAQQFSDYHSELNMSSLELGDSALYFCASKRGLEETQYFGPGTRLLVL.

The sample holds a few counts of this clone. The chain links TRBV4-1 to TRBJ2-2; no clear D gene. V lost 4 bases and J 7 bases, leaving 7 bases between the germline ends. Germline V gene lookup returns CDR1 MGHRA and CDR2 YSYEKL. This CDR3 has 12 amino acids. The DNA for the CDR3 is TGCGCCAGCAGCCTTCCTAACGGGGAGCTGTTTTTT. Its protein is CASSLPNGELFF.

CDR3 sequence reads: CASSPGTGIYGYTF. CDR3 nucleotide sequence: TGTGCCAGTAGTCCCGGGACAGGGATCTATGGCTACACCTTC. The chain has TRBV19 and TRBJ1-2; 9 bases map to TRBD1. The CDR3 covers 14 residues. V trimming: 5 bases; J trimming: 4 bases; junction bases outside the gene matches: 5. CDR1 is LNHDA, CDR2 SQIVND, per germline (reference sequence).

The CDR3 is CASSAKPGSTDTQYF. The CDR3 nucleotides read TGCGCCAGCAGCGCCAAGCCGGGGAGCACAGATACGCAGTATTTT. The V and J genes are TRBV5-1 and TRBJ2-3; D may be TRBD2 (5 bases). This CDR3 has 15 amino acids. V lost 4 bases to trimming and J lost 0 bases, with 12 bases between them. Germline V gives CDR1 SGHRS, CDR2 YFSETQ.

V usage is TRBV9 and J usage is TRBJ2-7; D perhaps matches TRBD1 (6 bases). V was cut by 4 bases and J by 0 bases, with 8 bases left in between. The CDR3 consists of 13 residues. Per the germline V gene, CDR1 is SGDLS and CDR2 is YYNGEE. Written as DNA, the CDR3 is TGTGCCAGCAGCCGGGACAACTCCTACGAGCAGTACTTC. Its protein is CASSRDNSYEQYF.

The CDR3 reads CASSQVQASYEQYF. CDR3 nucleotides: TGCGCCAGCAGCCAAGTCCAGGCCTCCTACGAGCAGTACTTC. The J gene is TRBJ2-7, the V gene TRBV4-1, with D hard to call. V lost 1 base and J lost 0, with 7 bases in between. The CDR3 is made up of 14 amino acids. Germline V gene sequence: CDR1 MGHRA, CDR2 YSYEKL.

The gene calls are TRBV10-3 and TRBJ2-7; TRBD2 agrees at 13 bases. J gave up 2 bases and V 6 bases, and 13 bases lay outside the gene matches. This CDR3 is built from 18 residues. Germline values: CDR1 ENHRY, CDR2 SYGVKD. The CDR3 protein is CAISETTSGGPLPYEQYF. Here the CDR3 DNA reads TGTGCCATCAGCGAAACGACTAGCGGGGGGCCCCTCCCCTACGAGCAGTACTTC.

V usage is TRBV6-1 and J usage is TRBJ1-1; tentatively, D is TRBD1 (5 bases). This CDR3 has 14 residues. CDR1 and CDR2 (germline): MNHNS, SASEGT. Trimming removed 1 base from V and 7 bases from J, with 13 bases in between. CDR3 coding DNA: TGTGCCAGCAGTGAAGGAGCTCGGACAATTGAAGCTTTCTTT. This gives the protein CASSEGARTIEAFF.

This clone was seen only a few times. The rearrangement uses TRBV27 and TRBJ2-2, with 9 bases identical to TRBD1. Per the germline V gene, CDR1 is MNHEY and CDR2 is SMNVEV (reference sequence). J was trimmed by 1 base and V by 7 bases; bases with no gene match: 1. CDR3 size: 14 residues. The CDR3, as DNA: TGTGCCAGCAAGGGACAGGGGAACACCGGGGAGCTGTTTTTT. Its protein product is CASKGQGNTGELFF.

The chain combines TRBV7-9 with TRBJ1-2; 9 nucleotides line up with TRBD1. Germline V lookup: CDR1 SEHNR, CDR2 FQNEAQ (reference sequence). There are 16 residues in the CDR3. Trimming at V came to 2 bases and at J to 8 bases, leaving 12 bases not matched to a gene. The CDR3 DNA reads TGTGCCAGCAGCTTATCCGCCTTGTACAGGGGGCCCGGCTACACCTTC. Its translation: CASSLSALYRGPGYTF.

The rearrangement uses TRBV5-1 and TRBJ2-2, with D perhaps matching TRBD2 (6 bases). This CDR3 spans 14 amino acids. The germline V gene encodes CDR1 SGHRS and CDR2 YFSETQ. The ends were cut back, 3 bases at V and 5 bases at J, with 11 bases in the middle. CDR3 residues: CASSWGDDTGELFF. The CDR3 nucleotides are TGCGCCAGCAGCTGGGGGGACGATACCGGGGAGCTGTTTTTT.

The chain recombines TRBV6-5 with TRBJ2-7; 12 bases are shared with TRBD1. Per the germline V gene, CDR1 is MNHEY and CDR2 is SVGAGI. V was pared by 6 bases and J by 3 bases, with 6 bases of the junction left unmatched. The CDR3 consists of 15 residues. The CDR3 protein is CASRLGTGGGYEQYF. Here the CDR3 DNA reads TGTGCCAGCAGACTCGGGACAGGGGGCGGCTACGAGCAGTACTTC.

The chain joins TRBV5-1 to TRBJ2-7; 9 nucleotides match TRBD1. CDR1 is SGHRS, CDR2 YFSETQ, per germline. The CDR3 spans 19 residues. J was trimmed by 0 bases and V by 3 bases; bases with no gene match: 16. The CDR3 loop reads CASSWGGLPGQGYSYEQYF. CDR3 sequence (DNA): TGCGCCAGCAGCTGGGGGGGATTACCGGGACAGGGTTACTCCTACGAGCAGTACTTC.